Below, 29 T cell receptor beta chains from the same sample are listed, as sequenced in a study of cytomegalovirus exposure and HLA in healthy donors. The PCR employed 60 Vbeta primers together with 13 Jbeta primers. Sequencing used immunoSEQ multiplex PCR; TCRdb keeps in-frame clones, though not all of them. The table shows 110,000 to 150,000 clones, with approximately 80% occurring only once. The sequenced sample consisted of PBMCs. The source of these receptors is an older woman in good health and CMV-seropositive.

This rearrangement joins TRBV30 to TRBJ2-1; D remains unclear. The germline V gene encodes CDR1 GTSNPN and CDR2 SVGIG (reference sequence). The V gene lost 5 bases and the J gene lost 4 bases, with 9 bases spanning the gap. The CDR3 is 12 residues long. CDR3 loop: CAWCSGYNEQFF. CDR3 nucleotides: TGTGCCTGGTGTTCAGGATACAATGAGCAGTTCTTC.

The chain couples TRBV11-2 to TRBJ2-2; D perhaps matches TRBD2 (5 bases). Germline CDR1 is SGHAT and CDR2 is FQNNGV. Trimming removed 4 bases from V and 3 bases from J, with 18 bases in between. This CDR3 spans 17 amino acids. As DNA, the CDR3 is TGTGCCAGCAGCTCCCGGGGATCCGGAGTGGACACCGGGGAGCTGTTTTTT. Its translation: CASSSRGSGVDTGELFF. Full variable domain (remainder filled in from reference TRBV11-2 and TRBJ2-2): EAGVAQSPRYKIIEKRQSVAFWCNPISGHATLYWYQQILGQGPKLLIQFQNNGVVDDSQLPKDRFSAERLKGVDSTLKIQPAKLEDSAVYLCASSSRGSGVDTGELFFGEGSRLTVL.

This chain's CDR3 is CASTSTVTYEQYF. The CDR3 bases are TGTGCCAGCACCTCGACAGTAACATACGAGCAGTACTTC. V and J are TRBV7-9 and TRBJ2-5; maybe TRBD1 (5 bases). Near its end, the DNA agrees better with TRBJ2-7, so the J call may be wrong. The CDR3 is made up of 13 amino acids. Germline V gene lookup returns CDR1 SEHNR and CDR2 FQNEAQ (reference sequence).

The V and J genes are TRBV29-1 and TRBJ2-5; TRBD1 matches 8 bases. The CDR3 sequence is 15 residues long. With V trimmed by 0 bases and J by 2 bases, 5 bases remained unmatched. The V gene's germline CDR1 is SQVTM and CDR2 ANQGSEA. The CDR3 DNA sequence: TGCAGCGTTGAAGATCTCGGACAGGGACAAGAGACCCAGTACTTC. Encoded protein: CSVEDLGQGQETQYF. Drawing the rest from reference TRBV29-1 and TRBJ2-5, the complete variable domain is SAVISQKPSRDICQRGTSLTIQCQVDSQVTMMFWYRQQPGQSLTLIATANQGSEATYESGFVIDKFPISRPNLTFSTLTVSNMSPEDSSIYLCSVEDLGQGQETQYFGPGTRLLVL.

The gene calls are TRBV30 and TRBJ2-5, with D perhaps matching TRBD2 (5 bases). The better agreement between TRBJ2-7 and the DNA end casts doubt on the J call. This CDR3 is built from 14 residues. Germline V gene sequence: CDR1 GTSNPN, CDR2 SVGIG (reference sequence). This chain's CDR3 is CAWTPEGVGYEQYF. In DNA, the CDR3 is TGTGCCTGGACGCCAGAGGGAGTCGGGTACGAGCAGTACTTC.

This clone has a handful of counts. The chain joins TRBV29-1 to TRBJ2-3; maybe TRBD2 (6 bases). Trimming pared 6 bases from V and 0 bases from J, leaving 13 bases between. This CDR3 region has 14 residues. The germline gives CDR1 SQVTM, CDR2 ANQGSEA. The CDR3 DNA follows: TGCAGCGTGAATAGCGGTGCTAGCACAGATACGCAGTATTTT. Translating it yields CSVNSGASTDTQYF.

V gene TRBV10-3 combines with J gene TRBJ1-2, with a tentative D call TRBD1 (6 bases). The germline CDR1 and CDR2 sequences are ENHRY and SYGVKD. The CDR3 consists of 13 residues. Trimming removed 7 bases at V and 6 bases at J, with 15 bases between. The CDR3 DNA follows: TGTGCCATCACCCCAAGGGAGGGGGATGGCTACACCTTC. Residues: CAITPREGDGYTF.

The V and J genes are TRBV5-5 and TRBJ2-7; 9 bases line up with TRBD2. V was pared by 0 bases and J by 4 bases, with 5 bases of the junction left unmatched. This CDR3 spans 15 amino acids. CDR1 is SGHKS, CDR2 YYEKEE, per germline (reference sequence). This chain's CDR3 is CASSLAGGREYEQYF. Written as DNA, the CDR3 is TGTGCCAGCAGCTTGGCCGGCGGGAGGGAATACGAGCAGTACTTC.

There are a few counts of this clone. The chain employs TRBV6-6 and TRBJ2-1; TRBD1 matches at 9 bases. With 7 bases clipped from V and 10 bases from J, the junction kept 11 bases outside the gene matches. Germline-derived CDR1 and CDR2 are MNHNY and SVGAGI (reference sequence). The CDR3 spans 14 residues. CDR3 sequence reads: CASTPGQGFGEQFF. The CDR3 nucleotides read TGTGCCAGCACTCCGGGACAGGGATTTGGCGAGCAGTTCTTC.

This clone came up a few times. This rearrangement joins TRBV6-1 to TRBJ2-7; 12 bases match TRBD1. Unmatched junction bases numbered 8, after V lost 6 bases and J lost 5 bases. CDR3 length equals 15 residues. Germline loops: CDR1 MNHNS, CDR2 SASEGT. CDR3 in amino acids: CASSLRDRGPDEQYF. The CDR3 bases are TGTGCCAGCAGCCTCAGGGACAGGGGGCCGGACGAGCAGTACTTC.

CDR3 coding DNA: TGTGCCAGCAGCCAAGTGACTAGCGGGAGGAGGGTTGAGCAGTTCTTC. It is translated as CASSQVTSGRRVEQFF. V and J are TRBV4-2 and TRBJ2-1, with 13 bases matching TRBD2. Germline V gives CDR1 LGHNA, CDR2 YNFKEQ. CDR3 size: 16 residues. V lost 1 base, J lost 9 bases, and 6 bases stayed unmatched.

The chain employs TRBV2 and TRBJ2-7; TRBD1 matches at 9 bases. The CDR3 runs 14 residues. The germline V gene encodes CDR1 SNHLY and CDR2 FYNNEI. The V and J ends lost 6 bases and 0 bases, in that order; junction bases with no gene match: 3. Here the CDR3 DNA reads TGTGCCAGCAGGGAGACAGGGGGCTCCTACGAGCAGTACTTC. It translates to CASRETGGSYEQYF.

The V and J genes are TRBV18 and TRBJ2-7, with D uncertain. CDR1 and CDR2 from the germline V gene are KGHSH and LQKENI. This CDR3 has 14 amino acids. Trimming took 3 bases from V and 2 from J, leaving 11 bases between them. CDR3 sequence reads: CASSPRVEAYEQYF. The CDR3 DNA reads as TGTGCCAGCTCACCCCGGGTTGAAGCCTACGAGCAGTACTTC.

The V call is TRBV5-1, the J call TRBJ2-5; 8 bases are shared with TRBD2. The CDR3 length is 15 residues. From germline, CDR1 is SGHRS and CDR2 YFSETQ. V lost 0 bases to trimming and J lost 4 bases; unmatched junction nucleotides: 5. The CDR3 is CASSLAGRGSETQYF. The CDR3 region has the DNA TGCGCCAGCAGCTTGGCCGGGAGGGGATCAGAGACCCAGTACTTC.

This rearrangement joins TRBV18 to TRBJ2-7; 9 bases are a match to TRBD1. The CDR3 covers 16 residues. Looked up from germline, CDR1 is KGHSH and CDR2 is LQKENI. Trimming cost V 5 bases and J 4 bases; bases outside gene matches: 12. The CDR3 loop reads CASSFSPPDRGYEQYF. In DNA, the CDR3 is TGTGCCAGCTCATTTTCGCCTCCGGACAGGGGATACGAGCAGTACTTC.

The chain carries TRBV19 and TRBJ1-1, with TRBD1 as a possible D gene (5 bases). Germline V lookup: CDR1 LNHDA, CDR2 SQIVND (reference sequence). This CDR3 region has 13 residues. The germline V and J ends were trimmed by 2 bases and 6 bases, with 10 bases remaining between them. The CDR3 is CASSIRGTSEAFF. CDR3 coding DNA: TGTGCCAGTAGTATAAGGGGAACCTCTGAAGCTTTCTTT.

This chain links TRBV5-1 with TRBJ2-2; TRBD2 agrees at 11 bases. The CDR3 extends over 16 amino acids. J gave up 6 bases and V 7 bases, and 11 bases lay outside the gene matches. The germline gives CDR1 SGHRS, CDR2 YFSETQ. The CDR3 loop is CASEQTGTSGAGELFF. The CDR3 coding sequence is TGCGCCAGCGAACAGACCGGGACTAGCGGAGCCGGGGAGCTGTTTTTT.

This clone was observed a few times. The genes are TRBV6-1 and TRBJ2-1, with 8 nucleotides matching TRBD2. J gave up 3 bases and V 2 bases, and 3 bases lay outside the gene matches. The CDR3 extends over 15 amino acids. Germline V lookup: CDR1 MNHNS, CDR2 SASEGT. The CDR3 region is CASSELAGLYNEQFF. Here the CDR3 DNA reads TGTGCCAGCAGTGAACTAGCGGGCCTCTACAATGAGCAGTTCTTC.

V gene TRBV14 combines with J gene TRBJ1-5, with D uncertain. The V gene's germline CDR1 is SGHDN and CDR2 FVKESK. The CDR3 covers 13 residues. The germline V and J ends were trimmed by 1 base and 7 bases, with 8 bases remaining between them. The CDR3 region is CASSQGLAQPQHF. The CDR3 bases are TGTGCCAGCAGCCAAGGATTAGCGCAGCCCCAGCATTTT.

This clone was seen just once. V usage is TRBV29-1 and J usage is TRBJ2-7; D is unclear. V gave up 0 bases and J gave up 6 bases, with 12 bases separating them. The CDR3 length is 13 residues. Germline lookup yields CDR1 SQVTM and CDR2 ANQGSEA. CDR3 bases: TGCAGCGTTGAAGATCCAGGCAGGTTCGAGCAGTACTTC. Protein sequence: CSVEDPGRFEQYF.

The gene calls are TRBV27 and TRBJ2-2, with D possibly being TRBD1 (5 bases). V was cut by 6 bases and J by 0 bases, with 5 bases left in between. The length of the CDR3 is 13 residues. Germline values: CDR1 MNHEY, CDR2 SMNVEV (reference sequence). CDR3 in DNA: TGTGCCAGCAGGGACACGAACACCGGGGAGCTGTTTTTT. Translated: CASRDTNTGELFF.

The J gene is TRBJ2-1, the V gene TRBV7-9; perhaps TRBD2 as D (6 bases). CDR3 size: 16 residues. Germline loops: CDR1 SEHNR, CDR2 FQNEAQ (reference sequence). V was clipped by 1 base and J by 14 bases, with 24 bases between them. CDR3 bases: TGTGCCAGCAGCTTAGGGGCTAGCGACGGCCTCTCGAGGGAGTTCTTC. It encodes CASSLGASDGLSREFF.

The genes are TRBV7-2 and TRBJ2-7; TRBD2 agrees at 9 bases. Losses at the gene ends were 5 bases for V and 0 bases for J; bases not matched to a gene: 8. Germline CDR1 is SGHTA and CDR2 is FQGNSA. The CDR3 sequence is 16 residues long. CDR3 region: CASSPRSSGSSYEQYF. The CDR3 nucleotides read TGTGCCAGCAGCCCCCGCAGTAGCGGGAGCTCCTACGAGCAGTACTTC.

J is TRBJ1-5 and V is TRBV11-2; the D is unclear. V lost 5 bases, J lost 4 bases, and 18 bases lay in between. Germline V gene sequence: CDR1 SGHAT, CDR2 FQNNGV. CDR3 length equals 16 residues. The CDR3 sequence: CASSPLSVAGNQPQHF. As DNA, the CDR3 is TGTGCCAGCAGCCCCCTTTCGGTAGCCGGGAATCAGCCCCAGCATTTT.

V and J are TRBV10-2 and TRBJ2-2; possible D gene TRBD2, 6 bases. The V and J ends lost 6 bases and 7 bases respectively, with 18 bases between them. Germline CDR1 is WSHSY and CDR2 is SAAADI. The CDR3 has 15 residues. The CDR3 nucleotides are TGCGCCAGCAGCTCGAGCGTCGCCGGGGGCGGGGAGCTGTTTTTT. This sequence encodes CASSSSVAGGGELFF.

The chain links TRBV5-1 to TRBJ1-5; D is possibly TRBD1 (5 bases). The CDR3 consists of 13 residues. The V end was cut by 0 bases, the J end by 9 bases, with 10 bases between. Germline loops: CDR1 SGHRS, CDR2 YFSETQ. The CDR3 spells CASSLERGRPQHF. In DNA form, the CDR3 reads TGCGCCAGCAGCTTGGAAAGGGGTAGGCCCCAGCATTTT.

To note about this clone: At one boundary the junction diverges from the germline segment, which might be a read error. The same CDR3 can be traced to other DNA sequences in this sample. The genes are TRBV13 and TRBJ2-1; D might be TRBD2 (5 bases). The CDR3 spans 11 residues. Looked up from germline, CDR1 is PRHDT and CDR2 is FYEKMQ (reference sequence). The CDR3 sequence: CASSFRGEQFF. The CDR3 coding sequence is TGTGCTAGCAGCTTCCGGGGTGAGCAGTTCTTC.

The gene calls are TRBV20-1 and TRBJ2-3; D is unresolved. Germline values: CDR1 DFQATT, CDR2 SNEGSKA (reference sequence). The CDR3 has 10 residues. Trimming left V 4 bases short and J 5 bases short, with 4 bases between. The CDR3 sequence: CSATGDTQYF. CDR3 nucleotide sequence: TGCAGTGCTACGGGAGATACGCAGTATTTT.

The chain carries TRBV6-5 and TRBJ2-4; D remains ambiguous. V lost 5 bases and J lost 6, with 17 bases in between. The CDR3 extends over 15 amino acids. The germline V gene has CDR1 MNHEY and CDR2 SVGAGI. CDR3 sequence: CASSPEVGSGNIQYF. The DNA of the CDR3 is TGTGCCAGCAGTCCCGAGGTCGGCAGTGGAAACATTCAGTACTTC.